The sequence of this TCR beta chain was determined in a study of cytomegalovirus exposure and HLA in healthy donors. PCR amplification relied on 60 Vbeta primers (plus 13 Jbeta primers). Produced via immunoSEQ multiplex PCR; TCRdb's table is partial and in-frame only. The data contain under 150,000 clones, 60% to 85% of them singletons. The CDR3 is 17 residues long. Germline lookup yields CDR1 SEHNR and CDR2 FQNEAQ (reference sequence). As to this clone: Mismatch with germline at one junction end may stem from a read error.

The origin of this receptor is a male donor in good health and CMV-seronegative. Specimen: PBMCs. V is TRBV7-9 and J is TRBJ2-1, with a weak D call TRBD1 (6 bases). CDR3 residues: CSSSPYLTGSSYNEQFF. CDR3 DNA: TGTTCCAGCAGCCCTTACCTAACAGGGAGCTCCTACAATGAGCAGTTCTTC.